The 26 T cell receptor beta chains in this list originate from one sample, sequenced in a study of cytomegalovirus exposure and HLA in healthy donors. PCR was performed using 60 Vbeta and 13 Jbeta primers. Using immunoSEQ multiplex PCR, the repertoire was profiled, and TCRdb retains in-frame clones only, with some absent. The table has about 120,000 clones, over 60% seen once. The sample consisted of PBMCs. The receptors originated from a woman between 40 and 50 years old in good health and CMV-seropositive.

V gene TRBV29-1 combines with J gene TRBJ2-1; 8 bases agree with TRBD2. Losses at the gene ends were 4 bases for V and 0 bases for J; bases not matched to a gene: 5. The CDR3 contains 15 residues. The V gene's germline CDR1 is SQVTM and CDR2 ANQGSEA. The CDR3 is CSVVGLAGSYNEQFF. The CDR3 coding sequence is TGCAGCGTTGTGGGGCTAGCGGGCTCCTACAATGAGCAGTTCTTC.

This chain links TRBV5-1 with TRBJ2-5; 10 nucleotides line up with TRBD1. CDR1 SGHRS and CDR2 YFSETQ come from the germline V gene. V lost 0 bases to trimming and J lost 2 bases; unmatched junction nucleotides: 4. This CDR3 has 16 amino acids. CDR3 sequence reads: CASSLAGTGVQETQYF. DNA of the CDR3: TGCGCCAGCAGCTTGGCCGGGACAGGGGTTCAAGAGACCCAGTACTTC.

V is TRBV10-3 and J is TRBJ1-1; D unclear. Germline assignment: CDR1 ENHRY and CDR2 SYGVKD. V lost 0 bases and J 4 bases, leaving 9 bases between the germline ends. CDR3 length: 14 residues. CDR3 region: CAISESTGSTEAFF. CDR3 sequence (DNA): TGTGCCATCAGTGAGTCAACTGGTAGCACTGAAGCTTTCTTT.

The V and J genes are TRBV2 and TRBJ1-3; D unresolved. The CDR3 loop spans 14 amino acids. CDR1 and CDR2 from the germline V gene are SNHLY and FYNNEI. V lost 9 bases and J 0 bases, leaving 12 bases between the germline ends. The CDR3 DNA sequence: TGTGCCAGATCTGGCCGGGTCTCTGGAAACACCATATATTTT. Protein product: CARSGRVSGNTIYF. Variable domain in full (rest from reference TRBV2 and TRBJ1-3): EPEVTQTPSHQVTQMGQEVILRCVPISNHLYFYWYRQILGQKVEFLVSFYNNEISEKSEIFDDQFSVERPDGSNFTLKIRSTKLEDSAMYFCARSGRVSGNTIYFGEGSWLTVV.

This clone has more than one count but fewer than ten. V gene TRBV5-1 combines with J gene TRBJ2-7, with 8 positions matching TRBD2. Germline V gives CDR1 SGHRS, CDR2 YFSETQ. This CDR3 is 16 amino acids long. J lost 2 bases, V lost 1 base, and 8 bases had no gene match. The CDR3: CASSLSRGGIPYEQYF. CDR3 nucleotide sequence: TGCGCCAGCAGCTTGTCACGGGGGGGGATCCCCTACGAGCAGTACTTC.

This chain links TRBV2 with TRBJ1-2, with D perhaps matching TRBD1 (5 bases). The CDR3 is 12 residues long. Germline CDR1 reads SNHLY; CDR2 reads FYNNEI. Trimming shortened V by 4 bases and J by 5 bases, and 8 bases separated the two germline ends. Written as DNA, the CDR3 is TGTGCCAGCAGTGGATCAGGGTATGGCTACACCTTC. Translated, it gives CASSGSGYGYTF. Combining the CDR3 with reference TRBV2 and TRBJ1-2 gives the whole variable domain EPEVTQTPSHQVTQMGQEVILRCVPISNHLYFYWYRQILGQKVEFLVSFYNNEISEKSEIFDDQFSVERPDGSNFTLKIRSTKLEDSAMYFCASSGSGYGYTFGSGTRLTVV.

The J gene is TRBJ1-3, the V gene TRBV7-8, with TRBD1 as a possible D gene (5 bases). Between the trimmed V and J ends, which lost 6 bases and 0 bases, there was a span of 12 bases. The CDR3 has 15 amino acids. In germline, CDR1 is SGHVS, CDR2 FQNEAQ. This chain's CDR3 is CASSHDSYSGNTIYF. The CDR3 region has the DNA TGTGCCAGCAGTCACGACAGTTACTCTGGAAACACCATATATTTT.

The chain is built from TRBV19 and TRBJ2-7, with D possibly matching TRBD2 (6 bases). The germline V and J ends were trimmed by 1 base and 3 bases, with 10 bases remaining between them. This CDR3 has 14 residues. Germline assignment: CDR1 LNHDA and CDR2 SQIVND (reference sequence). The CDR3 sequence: CASSIAGDVYEQYF. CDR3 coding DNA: TGTGCCAGTAGTATAGCGGGGGATGTCTACGAGCAGTACTTC.

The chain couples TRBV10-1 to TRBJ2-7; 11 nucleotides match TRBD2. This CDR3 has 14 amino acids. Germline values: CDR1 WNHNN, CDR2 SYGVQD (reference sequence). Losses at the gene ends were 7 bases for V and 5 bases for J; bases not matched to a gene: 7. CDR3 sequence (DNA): TGCGCCAGCATTACTAGCGGGAGAGGTCACGAGCAGTACTTC. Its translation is CASITSGRGHEQYF.

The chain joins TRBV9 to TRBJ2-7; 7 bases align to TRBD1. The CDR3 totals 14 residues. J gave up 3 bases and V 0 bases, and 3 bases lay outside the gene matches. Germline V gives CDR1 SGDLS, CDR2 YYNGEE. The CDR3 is CASSVGDSYYEQYF. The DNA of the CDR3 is TGTGCCAGCAGCGTAGGGGACAGTTACTACGAGCAGTACTTC.

CDR3 sequence reads: CATRYRDLTDTQYF. Written as DNA, the CDR3 is TGTGCCACACGATACAGGGACCTCACAGATACGCAGTATTTT. The chain employs TRBV6-1 and TRBJ2-3; possible D gene TRBD1, 6 bases. The V gene lost 10 bases and the J gene lost 2 bases, with 16 bases spanning the gap. CDR1 and CDR2 from the germline V gene are MNHNS and SASEGT. This CDR3 has 14 residues.

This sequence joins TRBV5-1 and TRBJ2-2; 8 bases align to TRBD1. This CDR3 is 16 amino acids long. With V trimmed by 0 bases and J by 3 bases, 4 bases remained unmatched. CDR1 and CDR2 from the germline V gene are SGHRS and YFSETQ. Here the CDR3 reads CASSLGQGTHTGELFF. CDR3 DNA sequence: TGCGCCAGCAGCTTGGGACAGGGGACACACACCGGGGAGCTGTTTTTT.

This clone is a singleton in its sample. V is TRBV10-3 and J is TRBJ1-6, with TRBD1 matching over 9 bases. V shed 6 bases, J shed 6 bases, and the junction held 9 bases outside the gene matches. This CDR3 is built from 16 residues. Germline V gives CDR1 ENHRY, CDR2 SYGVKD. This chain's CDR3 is CAIRSEGQGLNSPLHF. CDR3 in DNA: TGTGCCATCAGATCAGAGGGACAGGGCCTTAATTCACCCCTCCACTTT.

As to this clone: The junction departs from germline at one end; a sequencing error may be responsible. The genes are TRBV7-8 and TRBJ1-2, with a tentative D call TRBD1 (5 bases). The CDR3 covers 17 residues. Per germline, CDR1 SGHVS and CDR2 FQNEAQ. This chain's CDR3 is CASGLGGRAAPSYGYTF. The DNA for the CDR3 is TGTGCCAGCGGCTTAGGAGGCAGGGCAGCCCCTAGCTATGGCTACACCTTC.

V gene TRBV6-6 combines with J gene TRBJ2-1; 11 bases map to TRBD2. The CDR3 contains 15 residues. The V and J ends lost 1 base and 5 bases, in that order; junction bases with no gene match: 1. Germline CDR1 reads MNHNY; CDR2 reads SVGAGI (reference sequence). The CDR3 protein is CASSYLTSGNNEQFF. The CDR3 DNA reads TGTGCCAGCAGTTACTTGACTAGCGGGAACAATGAGCAGTTCTTC.

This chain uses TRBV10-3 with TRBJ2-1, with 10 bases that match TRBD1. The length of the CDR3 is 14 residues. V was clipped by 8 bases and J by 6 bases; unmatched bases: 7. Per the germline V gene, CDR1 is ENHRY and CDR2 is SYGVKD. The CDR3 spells CAIQPGQGRNEQFF. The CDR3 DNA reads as TGTGCCATCCAGCCGGGACAGGGGCGCAATGAGCAGTTCTTC.

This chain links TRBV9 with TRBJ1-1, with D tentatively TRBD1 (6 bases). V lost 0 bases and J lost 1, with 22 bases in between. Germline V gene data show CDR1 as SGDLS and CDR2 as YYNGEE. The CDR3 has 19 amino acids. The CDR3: CASSVGVRGGAGGNTEAFF. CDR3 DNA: TGTGCCAGCAGCGTAGGGGTCCGAGGGGGGGCTGGTGGGAACACTGAAGCTTTCTTT.

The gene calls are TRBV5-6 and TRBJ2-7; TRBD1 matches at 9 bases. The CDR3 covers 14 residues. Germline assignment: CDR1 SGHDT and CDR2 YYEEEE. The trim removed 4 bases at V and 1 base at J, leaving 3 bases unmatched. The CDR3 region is CASSGDRGSYEQYF. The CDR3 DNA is TGTGCCAGCAGCGGAGACAGGGGGTCCTACGAGCAGTACTTC.

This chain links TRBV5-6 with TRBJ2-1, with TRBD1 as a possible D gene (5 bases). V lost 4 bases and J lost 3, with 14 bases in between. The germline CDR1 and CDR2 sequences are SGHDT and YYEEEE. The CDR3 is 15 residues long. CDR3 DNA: TGTGCCAGCAGCAGAGTTGACAGCCTCTACAATGAGCAGTTCTTC. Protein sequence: CASSRVDSLYNEQFF. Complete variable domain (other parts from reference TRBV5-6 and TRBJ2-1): DAGVTQSPTHLIKTRGQQVTLRCSPKSGHDTVSWYQQALGQGPQFIFQYYEEEERQRGNFPDRFSGHQFPNYSSELNVNALLLGDSALYLCASSRVDSLYNEQFFGPGTRLTVL.

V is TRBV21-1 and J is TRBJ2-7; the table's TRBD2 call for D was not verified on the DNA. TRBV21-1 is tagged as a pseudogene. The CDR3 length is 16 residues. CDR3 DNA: TGTGCCAGCAGCTGCCCGCAACTAGCGGGGACCTACGAGCAGTACTTC. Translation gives CASSCPQLAGTYEQYF.

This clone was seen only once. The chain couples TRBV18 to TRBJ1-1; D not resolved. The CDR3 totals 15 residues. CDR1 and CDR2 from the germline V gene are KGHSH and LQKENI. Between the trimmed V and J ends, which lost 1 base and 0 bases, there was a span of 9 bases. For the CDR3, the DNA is TGTGCCAGCTCACCACTGGCAGGCTTGAACACTGAAGCTTTCTTT. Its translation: CASSPLAGLNTEAFF. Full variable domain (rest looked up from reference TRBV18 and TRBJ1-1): NAGVMQNPRHLVRRRGQEARLRCSPMKGHSHVYWYRQLPEEGLKFMVYLQKENIIDESGMPKERFSAEFPKEGPSILRIQQVVRGDSAAYFCASSPLAGLNTEAFFGQGTRLTVV.

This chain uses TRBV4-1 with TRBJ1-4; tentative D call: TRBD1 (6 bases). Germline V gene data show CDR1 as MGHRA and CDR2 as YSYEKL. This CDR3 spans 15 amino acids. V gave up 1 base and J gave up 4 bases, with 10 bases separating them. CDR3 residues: CASSQGTVHNEKLFF. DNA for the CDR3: TGCGCCAGCAGCCAAGGGACAGTTCATAATGAAAAACTGTTTTTT.

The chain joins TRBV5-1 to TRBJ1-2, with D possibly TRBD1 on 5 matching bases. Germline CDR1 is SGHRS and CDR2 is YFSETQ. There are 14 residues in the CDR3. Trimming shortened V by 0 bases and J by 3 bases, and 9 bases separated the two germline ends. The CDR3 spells CASSLVDTDYGYTF. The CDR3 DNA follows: TGCGCCAGCAGCTTGGTGGACACGGACTATGGCTACACCTTC.

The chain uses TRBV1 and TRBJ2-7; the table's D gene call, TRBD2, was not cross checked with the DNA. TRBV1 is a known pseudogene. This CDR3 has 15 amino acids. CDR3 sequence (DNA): TGCACCAGCAGACAATGCTCTAGCGCGTCCTACGAGCAGTACTTC. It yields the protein CTSRQCSSASYEQYF.

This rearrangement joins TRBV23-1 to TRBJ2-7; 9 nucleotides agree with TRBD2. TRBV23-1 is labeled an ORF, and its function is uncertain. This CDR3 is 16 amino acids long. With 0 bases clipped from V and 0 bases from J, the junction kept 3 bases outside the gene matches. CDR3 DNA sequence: TGCGCCAGCAGTCAATCGAAGGGACTAGCCTCCTACGAGCAGTACTTC. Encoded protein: CASSQSKGLASYEQYF.

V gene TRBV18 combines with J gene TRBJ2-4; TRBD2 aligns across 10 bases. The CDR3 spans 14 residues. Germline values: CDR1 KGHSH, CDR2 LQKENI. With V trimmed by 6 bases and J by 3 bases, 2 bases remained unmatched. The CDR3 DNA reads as TGTGCCAGCTCCCTAGCGGGGGACAAAAACATTCAGTACTTC. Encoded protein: CASSLAGDKNIQYF. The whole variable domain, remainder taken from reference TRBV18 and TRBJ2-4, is NAGVMQNPRHLVRRRGQEARLRCSPMKGHSHVYWYRQLPEEGLKFMVYLQKENIIDESGMPKERFSAEFPKEGPSILRIQQVVRGDSAAYFCASSLAGDKNIQYFGAGTRLSVL.